The T cell receptor beta chain described here comes from a study of metastatic and nonmetastatic thyroid tumors. For the study at large: Comparison of repertoires was carried out across blood and tumor or nodule tissue from malignant and benign thyroid patients.

This clone occurred a few times. Antigen specificity is unknown. Relative to the germline gene, one junction end is altered; a read error may explain this. Germline V gene lookup returns CDR1 MNHNS and CDR2 SASEGT. CDR3 size: 15 residues. No patient received treatment before thyroid surgery. In the original workflow: Across clinicopathological groups, CDR3 differences served as the basis for building a distant-metastasis classifier for papillary thyroid cancer. TCRdb used MiXCR to call clones anew from the PCR reads. None of the V and J calls come from the authors' own analysis; TCRdb made them. The sample holds roughly 30,000 clones, roughly 3.7% seen once. Study-wide points: Significantly greater TCR beta diversity was reportedly found in malignant thyroid tumors than in benign nodules (in blood and tumor).

The sequenced material came from blood. This clonotype was sampled from a male donor with papillary thyroid cancer or a benign thyroid nodule (not recorded which). Some clones in this sample may be carry-over from other donors' samples. The chain is built from TRBV6-1 and TRBJ1-3; D might be TRBD1 (5 bases). In DNA form, the CDR3 reads TGTGCCAGCATTGAACGATGGGGGAGTGAAAAGACCATATATTTT. Its protein product is CASIERWGSEKTIYF.